Below are 17 T cell receptor beta chains sequenced from a single sample in a study of breast tumors, draining lymph nodes, adjacent tissues listed by TCRdb under 2016. Lymph node samples came from the axillary draining lymph nodes of breast cancer patients. The method behind the library was multiplex PCR. Sequencer: Illumina HiSeq 2000. Using fastp trimming at Q25 and MiXCR clonotype assembly, TCRdb reanalyzed the public sequencing data and kept in-frame beta chains. Every CDR3 protein is listed once, alongside the most common genes and DNA of its rows. Within this sample are some 100,000 distinct CDR3 sequences, with 21% of them counted one time only. The biggest ten clones account for less than 1.5% of the sample. Sequencing was carried out using axillary lymph node tissue. The receptors shown here come from a female donor with breast cancer. Some clones in this sample may be carry-over from other donors' samples.

Regarding this clonotype: The junction and the germline gene differ at one end; a read error may be behind it. The V call is TRBV12-3 or TRBV12-4, the J call TRBJ1-6, with 8 bases lining up with TRBD1. CDR3 length equals 16 residues. The CDR3 sequence is CTTSPTRDRITSPLHF. The CDR3, as DNA: TGTACCACCAGCCCAACCCGGGACAGGATCACTTCACCCCTCCACTTC.

This clonotype has a count of ten or more. CDR3 in DNA: TGTGCCAGCAGTGTGCGGGGGGCGGCAGGGGGTCAGCCCCAGCATTTT. Amino acids: CASSVRGAAGGQPQHF. V usage is TRBV2 and J usage is TRBJ1-5; 7 bases agree with TRBD1. The trim removed 4 bases at V and 6 bases at J, leaving 12 bases unmatched. Looked up from germline, CDR1 is SNHLY and CDR2 is FYNNEI. The CDR3 spans 16 residues.

This clonotype was recorded many times. This chain links TRBV20-1 with TRBJ2-1; D assignment may be TRBD1 or TRBD2 (5 bases each). Trimming took 8 bases from V and 0 from J, leaving 17 bases between them. Germline CDR1 and CDR2: DFQATT and SNEGSKA (reference sequence). The CDR3 covers 15 residues. As DNA, the CDR3 is TGCAGTTGGGACCTCGGGGCCCACTCCTACAATGAGCAGTTCTTC. This translates into CSWDLGAHSYNEQFF.

This rearrangement joins TRBV9 to TRBJ2-1; 12 bases line up with TRBD2. CDR1 and CDR2 from the germline V gene are SGDLS and YYNGEE. Trimming cost V 0 bases and J 10 bases; bases outside gene matches: 8. The CDR3 runs to 16 residues. CDR3 bases: TGTGCCAGCAGCGTAGTTACTAGCGGGGGGATGGAGGAGCAGTTCTTC. Protein sequence: CASSVVTSGGMEEQFF. The whole variable domain, remainder taken from reference TRBV9 and TRBJ2-1, is DSGVTQTPKHLITATGQRVTLRCSPRSGDLSVYWYQQSLDQGLQFLIQYYNGEERAKGNILERFSAQQFPDLHSELNLSSLELGDSALYFCASSVVTSGGMEEQFFGPGTRLTVL.

In this sample, this clonotype turned up many times. The rearrangement uses TRBV6-5 and TRBJ2-1, with D tentatively TRBD2 (5 bases). The CDR3 is 16 amino acids. CDR1 MNHEY and CDR2 SVGAGI come from the germline V gene. V was shortened by 1 base and J by 3 bases, with 13 bases between the two germline ends. CDR3 nucleotide sequence: TGTGCCAGCAGTTACTACGGTGGGGAGCTCTACAATGAGCAGTTCTTC. Amino acids: CASSYYGGELYNEQFF.

This clonotype was counted at least ten times. Here the CDR3 DNA reads TGTGCCAGCAGCTTGGAGCCAAACTACGAGCAGTACTTC. As protein: CASSLEPNYEQYF. The chain joins TRBV5-8 to TRBJ2-7; no definite D call. This CDR3 has 13 residues. Germline V gene data show CDR1 as SGHTS and CDR2 as YDEGEE. Trimming removed 0 bases at V and 3 bases at J, with 7 bases between.

This rearrangement joins TRBV9 to TRBJ2-3; TRBD2 matches at 9 bases. Germline CDR1 SGDLS, CDR2 YYNGEE. The CDR3 runs to 15 residues. V lost 2 bases and J lost 2; bases outside the gene matches: 3. CDR3: CASSVSSGVTDTQYF. The CDR3 DNA reads TGTGCCAGCAGCGTTTCTAGCGGGGTCACAGATACGCAGTATTTT.

The CDR3 DNA follows: TGTGCCAGCAGCTTAGGAGTAGGCCTCCGGCAGCCCCAGTATTTT. Translating gives CASSLGVGLRQPQYF. The chain carries TRBV7-2 and TRBJ1-5; D is unclear. Gene TRBJ2-3 matches the end of the DNA better, so the J call may be wrong. The CDR3 is made up of 15 amino acids. The germline V gene has CDR1 SGHTA and CDR2 FQGNSA.

In its sample, this clonotype was seen many times. The rearrangement links TRBV11-2 to TRBJ2-7, with D possibly TRBD2 on 6 matching bases. Germline CDR1 and CDR2: SGHAT and FQNNGV. The V gene lost 5 bases and the J gene lost 6 bases, with 26 bases spanning the gap. This CDR3 has 17 residues. This CDR3 reads CASSPGGSGSLLSEQYF. The CDR3 DNA sequence: TGTGCCAGCAGCCCCGGGGGATCCGGGAGTCTACTATCCGAGCAGTACTTC.

As to this clonotype: Since the CDR3 does not end with the conserved phenylalanine or tryptophan, this likely comes from a read error. The rearrangement links TRBV5-6 to TRBJ2-5, with D perhaps TRBD2 (6 bases). Germline V lookup: CDR1 SGHDT, CDR2 YYEEEE. The CDR3 is 15 amino acids. V gave up 5 bases and J gave up 2 bases, with 16 bases separating them. The CDR3 sequence is CASSFQPSGQETQYS. In nucleotides, the CDR3 is TGTGCCAGCAGTTTCCAACCGAGCGGGCAAGAGACCCAGTACTCC.

This clonotype was recorded many times. The chain carries TRBV5-6 and TRBJ1-5; D is undetermined. The CDR3 length is 12 residues. V was pared by 3 bases and J by 4 bases, with 5 bases between. In germline, CDR1 is SGHDT, CDR2 YYEEEE. The CDR3 DNA follows: TGTGCCAGCAGCTCCCTAAATCAGCCCCAGCATTTT. Translated, it gives CASSSLNQPQHF. The whole variable domain, filled in from reference TRBV5-6 and TRBJ1-5, reads DAGVTQSPTHLIKTRGQQVTLRCSPKSGHDTVSWYQQALGQGPQFIFQYYEEEERQRGNFPDRFSGHQFPNYSSELNVNALLLGDSALYLCASSSLNQPQHFGDGTRLSIL.

This clonotype was counted between two and nine times. This chain joins TRBV30 and TRBJ2-4; 8 positions agree with TRBD1. Unmatched junction bases numbered 3, after V lost 2 bases and J lost 6 bases. Germline values: CDR1 GTSNPN, CDR2 SVGIG (reference sequence). This CDR3 comprises 13 residues. CDR3 in DNA: TGTGCCTGGAGTCTAGGACAGGGAAACATTCAGTACTTC. Its translation: CAWSLGQGNIQYF.

This chain links TRBV11-3 with TRBJ2-2; no reliable D call. Trimming took 5 bases from V and 7 from J, leaving 14 bases between them. CDR3 length equals 14 residues. Per germline, CDR1 SGHNT and CDR2 YENEEA. CDR3 nucleotides: TGTGCCAGCAGCAATCCTTTTGGGGACGGGGAGCTGTTTTTT. This codes for CASSNPFGDGELFF.

This clonotype was detected many times. The chain carries TRBV7-3 and TRBJ2-2; TRBD1 is a possible D gene (6 bases). There are 14 residues in the CDR3. Germline values: CDR1 SGHTA, CDR2 FQGTGA. The V end lost 6 bases, the J end lost 4 bases, and 12 bases lay between the germline ends. The CDR3: CASSRQDFTGELFF. The CDR3 coding sequence is TGTGCCAGCAGTCGACAGGACTTCACCGGGGAGCTGTTTTTT.

This clonotype turned up a few times. The gene calls are TRBV3-1 and TRBJ1-3; D unresolved. Germline CDR1 LGHDT, CDR2 YNNKEL (reference sequence). The CDR3 has 16 amino acids. V was clipped by 4 bases and J by 0 bases, with 13 bases between them. CDR3 loop: CASSLRLDGSGNTIYF. The DNA of the CDR3 is TGTGCCAGCAGCCTGAGACTCGACGGCTCTGGAAACACCATATATTTT. Complete variable domain (other parts from reference TRBV3-1 and TRBJ1-3): DTAVSQTPKYLVTQMGNDKSIKCEQNLGHDTMYWYKQDSKKFLKIMFSYNNKELIINETVPNRFSPKSPDKAHLNLHINSLELGDSAVYFCASSLRLDGSGNTIYFGEGSWLTVV.

This clonotype was seen at least ten times. The chain recombines TRBV9 with TRBJ1-5, with D unresolved. The V gene's germline CDR1 is SGDLS and CDR2 YYNGEE. The CDR3 is made up of 15 amino acids. Deletions cut 0 bases from V and 0 bases from J, with 7 bases between. CDR3 in DNA: TGTGCCAGCAGCGTAGGACCCTTTAGCAATCAGCCCCAGCATTTT. Its protein is CASSVGPFSNQPQHF.

This clonotype was seen a few times. V usage is TRBV7-3 and J usage is TRBJ2-2, with a tentative D call TRBD1 (6 bases). Germline CDR1 SGHTA, CDR2 FQGTGA. Trimming took off 5 bases at V and 0 bases at J, with 10 bases between the two ends. This CDR3 spans 15 amino acids. The CDR3 DNA reads TGTGCCAGCAGCCCGGACAGCTCGAACACCGGGGAGCTGTTTTTT. This gives the protein CASSPDSSNTGELFF.